A single sample is the source of the 20 T cell receptor beta chains below, sequenced in a study of regulatory T cells in long-lasting Graves disease. Time point meaning: persistent/refractory GD, antithyroid drugs over 5 years with positive TRAb. Researchers made the TCR library from RNA that was extracted from PBMCs. According to the study, TCR beta libraries were built with iRepertoire HTBI primers and CDR3-region Arm-PCR. TCRdb itself ran the multiplex PCR reads through MiXCR, one entry per CDR3 protein. The sample lists under 500,000 distinct CDR3 sequences, more than 20% occurring once. The source was peripheral blood mononuclear cells (PBMCs), collected when the disease was refractory, from a patient treated with antithyroid drugs. The receptor source for this set is a female donor with Graves disease.

This clonotype came up a few times. The chain is built from TRBV7-2 and TRBJ2-4, with 10 bases matching TRBD1. CDR3 length: 18 amino acids. Germline CDR1 SGHTA, CDR2 FQGNSA. The V segment lost 5 bases and the J segment 0 bases; nucleotides outside the gene matches: 10. The CDR3 spells CASSPTGGLHGAKNIQYF. The CDR3 nucleotides are TGTGCCAGCAGCCCGACAGGGGGCCTCCACGGAGCCAAAAACATTCAGTACTTC.

The CDR3 region has the DNA TGTGCCACCAGCAGAGATAGCGGGAGCGTGATACACAATGAGCAGTTCTTC. It is translated as CATSRDSGSVIHNEQFF. The chain is built from TRBV15 and TRBJ2-1; 9 bases line up with TRBD2. CDR1 is LNHNV, CDR2 YYDKDF, per germline (reference sequence). CDR3 length equals 17 residues. V gave up 0 bases and J gave up 5 bases; unmatched junction bases: 8. The variable domain in full, completed from reference TRBV15 and TRBJ2-1, reads DAMVIQNPRYQVTQFGKPVTLSCSQTLNHNVMYWYQQKSSQAPKLLFHYYDKDFNNEADTPDNFQSRRPNTSFCFLDIRSPGLGDTAMYLCATSRDSGSVIHNEQFFGPGTRLTVL.

As concerns this clonotype: This may be a read error, as it is one base from a much larger clone. This sequence joins TRBV2 and TRBJ2-7; weak D call: TRBD2 (5 bases). CDR3 size: 14 residues. Per the germline V gene, CDR1 is SNHLY and CDR2 is FYNNEI. Trimming left V 4 bases short and J 6 bases short, with 16 bases between. DNA of the CDR3: TGTGCCAGCAGTGGGGGAGACCTATCAGGCGAGCAGTACTTC. Its translation: CASSGGDLSGEQYF.

This chain uses TRBV11-2 with TRBJ1-6; no firm D call. V lost 3 bases to trimming and J lost 0 bases, with 9 bases between them. CDR1 and CDR2 from the germline V gene are SGHAT and FQNNGV. This CDR3 is built from 16 residues. CDR3: CASSFTVSSYNSPLHF. CDR3 bases: TGTGCCAGCAGCTTCACCGTGAGCTCCTATAATTCACCCCTCCACTTT.

This clonotype was picked up many times. This chain uses TRBV30 with TRBJ2-5; possibly TRBD1 for D (6 bases). CDR1 and CDR2 (germline): GTSNPN, SVGIG (reference sequence). Trimming left V 4 bases short and J 2 bases short, with 11 bases between. The CDR3 extends over 13 amino acids. The CDR3 loop is CAWKGTLQETQYF. The DNA of the CDR3 is TGTGCCTGGAAAGGGACACTACAAGAGACCCAGTACTTC.

In its sample, this clonotype is medium-sized. V gene TRBV7-2 combines with J gene TRBJ2-4, with D maybe TRBD2 (6 bases). Germline CDR1 reads SGHTA; CDR2 reads FQGNSA. V was pared by 4 bases and J by 2 bases, with 9 bases between. The CDR3 loop spans 14 amino acids. The CDR3 is CASSSSGPKNIQYF. CDR3 nucleotide sequence: TGTGCCAGCAGCTCGAGCGGGCCCAAAAACATTCAGTACTTC.

Comments on this clonotype: A much larger clone sits a single nucleotide away, making a read error possible. The chain combines TRBV12-3 or TRBV12-4 with TRBJ1-3; 8 nucleotides agree with TRBD1. The V and J ends lost 3 bases and 5 bases, in that order; junction bases with no gene match: 12. This CDR3 has 17 residues. CDR3 protein: CASSLVGTGTGRNTIYF. The DNA of the CDR3 is TGTGCCAGCAGTTTGGTCGGAACCGGGACAGGTAGAAACACCATATATTTT.

This clonotype turned up a few times. J is TRBJ2-7 and V is TRBV10-3; D is perhaps TRBD1 (5 bases). The germline V gene has CDR1 ENHRY and CDR2 SYGVKD. There are 14 residues in the CDR3. V lost 10 bases, J lost 0 bases, and 16 bases lay in between. The CDR3 DNA sequence: TGTGCCACACAGACAGATGGGTCCTCCTACGAGCAGTACTTC. Translated, it gives CATQTDGSSYEQYF.

In this sample, this clonotype turned up a few times. The V gene is TRBV11-1, the J gene TRBJ1-3; the match to TRBD1 covers 9 bases. In germline, CDR1 is SGHAT, CDR2 FQDESV (reference sequence). This CDR3 has 15 residues. The V segment lost 3 bases and the J segment 3 bases; nucleotides outside the gene matches: 3. The CDR3 protein is CASSFGQGFGNTIYF. CDR3 nucleotide sequence: TGTGCCAGCAGCTTCGGACAGGGGTTTGGAAACACCATATATTTT.

This clonotype was seen at least ten times. The chain joins TRBV7-2 to TRBJ2-7, with D perhaps TRBD1 (6 bases). The CDR3 has 16 residues. Germline CDR1 is SGHTA and CDR2 is FQGNSA. The V end was cut by 3 bases, the J end by 1 base, with 16 bases between. The CDR3 DNA is TGTGCCAGCAGCTTGCGGTCCATAGGGGGATCCTACGAGCAGTACTTC. This gives the protein CASSLRSIGGSYEQYF.

This clonotype has just a few counts. CDR3 nucleotides: TGTGCCAGTAGTCAGACTAGCGGCTACGAGCAGTACTTC. This codes for CASSQTSGYEQYF. The V gene is TRBV19, the J gene TRBJ2-7; 9 nucleotides line up with TRBD2. V dropped 5 bases and J dropped 3; count of bases not matched to a gene: 2. There are 13 residues in the CDR3. CDR1 is LNHDA, CDR2 SQIVND, per germline (reference sequence). Full variable domain (missing parts from reference TRBV19 and TRBJ2-7): DGGITQSPKYLFRKEGQNVTLSCEQNLNHDAMYWYRQDPGQGLRLIYYSQIVNDFQKGDIAEGYSVSREKKESFPLTVTSAQKNPTAFYLCASSQTSGYEQYFGPGTRLTVT.

This clonotype has just a few counts. J is TRBJ1-2 and V is TRBV19; D gene unclear. Germline V gene lookup returns CDR1 LNHDA and CDR2 SQIVND (reference sequence). This CDR3 comprises 15 residues. Trimming removed 4 bases from V and 3 bases from J, with 15 bases in between. CDR3 sequence: CASSRQAGSYYGYTF. For the CDR3, the DNA is TGTGCCAGTAGTAGACAAGCGGGCAGCTACTATGGCTACACCTTC. Drawing the rest from reference TRBV19 and TRBJ1-2, the complete variable domain is DGGITQSPKYLFRKEGQNVTLSCEQNLNHDAMYWYRQDPGQGLRLIYYSQIVNDFQKGDIAEGYSVSREKKESFPLTVTSAQKNPTAFYLCASSRQAGSYYGYTFGSGTRLTVV.

In its sample, this clonotype was seen a few times. V gene TRBV5-6 combines with J gene TRBJ1-2; D unresolved. The CDR3 length is 11 residues. V was clipped by 0 bases and J by 6 bases, with 3 bases between them. Germline lookup yields CDR1 SGHDT and CDR2 YYEEEE. The CDR3 bases are TGTGCCAGCAGCTTGGAGGATGGCTACACCTTC. It yields the protein CASSLEDGYTF.

This chain joins TRBV16 and TRBJ1-1; D gene uncertain. This CDR3 comprises 16 residues. The germline V gene encodes CDR1 KGHSY and CDR2 FQNENV. V lost 0 bases and J lost 2, with 13 bases in between. CDR3 residues: CASSQSLAVINTEAFF. CDR3 DNA sequence: TGTGCCAGCAGCCAATCTCTCGCAGTAATAAACACTGAAGCTTTCTTT.

A word on this clonotype: The conserved phenylalanine or tryptophan is not found at the CDR3 terminus, so this likely reflects a read error. The J gene is TRBJ1-4, the V gene TRBV7-6; 7 bases line up with TRBD1. Germline trimming cut 1 base from V and 4 bases from J; bases unmatched to any gene: 3. CDR1 is SGHVS, CDR2 FNYEAQ, per germline. The CDR3 spans 15 residues. The CDR3: CASSLGGQNNEKLFL. The CDR3 DNA reads TGTGCCAGCAGCTTAGGGGGACAGAATAATGAAAAACTGTTTCTT.

About this clonotype itself: A clone one base away is much larger, so this may be a read error. No conserved phenylalanine or tryptophan is present at the end of the CDR3, so a read error is the likely explanation. J is TRBJ2-7 and V is TRBV12-3 or TRBV12-4; a possible D gene is TRBD2 (6 bases). V lost 6 bases to trimming and J lost 7 bases, with 10 bases between them. The CDR3 consists of 11 residues. The CDR3 DNA is TGTGCCAGCAGGCCCAGCGGGGAGCAGTACTCC. Its protein is CASRPSGEQYS.

This clonotype has a count of ten or more. V and J are TRBV29-1 and TRBJ1-1; perhaps TRBD1 as D (6 bases). This CDR3 is built from 13 residues. Germline CDR1 and CDR2: SQVTM and ANQGSEA. The V and J ends lost 6 bases and 5 bases respectively, with 16 bases between them. The CDR3 nucleotides are TGCAGCGTCGCCCCAGGGGTGGGGACTGAAGCTTTCTTT. Its protein is CSVAPGVGTEAFF. The variable domain in full, with the rest retrieved from reference TRBV29-1 and TRBJ1-1, is SAVISQKPSRDICQRGTSLTIQCQVDSQVTMMFWYRQQPGQSLTLIATANQGSEATYESGFVIDKFPISRPNLTFSTLTVSNMSPEDSSIYLCSVAPGVGTEAFFGQGTRLTVV.

There are many counts of this clonotype. V and J are TRBV15 and TRBJ1-3; D is possibly TRBD1 (6 bases). CDR1 LNHNV and CDR2 YYDKDF come from the germline V gene (reference sequence). This CDR3 spans 15 amino acids. Deletions cut 6 bases from V and 3 bases from J, with 15 bases between. DNA of the CDR3: TGTGCCACCAGGCCGGGACAAGGGGTTGGAAACACCATATATTTT. The encoded protein is CATRPGQGVGNTIYF.

The genes are TRBV27 and TRBJ2-7; no firm D call. The germline gives CDR1 MNHEY, CDR2 SMNVEV (reference sequence). The V end lost 2 bases, the J end lost 2 bases, and 10 bases lay between the germline ends. This CDR3 is built from 14 residues. The CDR3, as DNA: TGTGCCAGCAGTTTAGCCCCTCTGGCCTACGAGCAGTACTTC. Its protein is CASSLAPLAYEQYF.

This clonotype was counted only a few times. This chain links TRBV19 with TRBJ1-5; D is possibly TRBD1 (6 bases). This CDR3 region has 14 residues. Germline-derived CDR1 and CDR2 are LNHDA and SQIVND (reference sequence). V lost 4 bases and J 4 bases, leaving 11 bases between the germline ends. The CDR3 DNA sequence: TGTGCCAGTAGTAGACAGGAGGGGAATCAGCCCCAGCATTTT. Residues: CASSRQEGNQPQHF.